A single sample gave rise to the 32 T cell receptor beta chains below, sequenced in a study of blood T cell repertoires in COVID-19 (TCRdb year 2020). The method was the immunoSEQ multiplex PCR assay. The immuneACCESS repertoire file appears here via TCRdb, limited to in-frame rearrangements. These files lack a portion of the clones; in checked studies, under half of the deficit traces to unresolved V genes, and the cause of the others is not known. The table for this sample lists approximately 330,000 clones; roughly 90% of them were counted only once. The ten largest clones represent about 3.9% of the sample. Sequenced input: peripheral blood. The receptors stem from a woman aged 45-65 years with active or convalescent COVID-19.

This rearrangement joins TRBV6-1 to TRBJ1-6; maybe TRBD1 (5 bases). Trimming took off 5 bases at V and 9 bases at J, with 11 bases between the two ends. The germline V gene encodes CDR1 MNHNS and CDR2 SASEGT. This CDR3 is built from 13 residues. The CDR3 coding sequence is TGTGCCAGCAGTTCCGACAGTGTTTCACCCCTCCACTTT. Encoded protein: CASSSDSVSPLHF.

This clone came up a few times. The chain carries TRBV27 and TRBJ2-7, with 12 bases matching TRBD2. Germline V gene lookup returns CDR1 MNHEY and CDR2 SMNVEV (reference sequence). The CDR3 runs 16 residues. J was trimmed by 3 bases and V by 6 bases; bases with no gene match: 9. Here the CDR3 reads CASSRGLAGSRYEQYF. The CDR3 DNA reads TGTGCCAGCAGCCGTGGACTAGCGGGAAGTCGCTACGAGCAGTACTTC.

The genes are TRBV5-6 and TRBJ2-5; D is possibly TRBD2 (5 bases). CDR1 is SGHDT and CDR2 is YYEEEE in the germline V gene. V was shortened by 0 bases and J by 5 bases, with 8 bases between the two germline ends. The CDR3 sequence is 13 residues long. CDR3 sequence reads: CASSLGQRETQYF. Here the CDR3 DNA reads TGTGCCAGCAGCTTGGGGCAGCGGGAGACCCAGTACTTC. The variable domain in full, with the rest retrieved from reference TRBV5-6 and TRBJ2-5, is DAGVTQSPTHLIKTRGQQVTLRCSPKSGHDTVSWYQQALGQGPQFIFQYYEEEERQRGNFPDRFSGHQFPNYSSELNVNALLLGDSALYLCASSLGQRETQYFGPGTRLLVL.

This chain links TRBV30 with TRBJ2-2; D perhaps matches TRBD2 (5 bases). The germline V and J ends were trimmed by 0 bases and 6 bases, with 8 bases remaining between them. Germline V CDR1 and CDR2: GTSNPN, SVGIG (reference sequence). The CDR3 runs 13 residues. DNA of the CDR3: TGTGCCTGGAGTGTAGACGGGGCCGGGGAGCTGTTTTTT. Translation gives CAWSVDGAGELFF.

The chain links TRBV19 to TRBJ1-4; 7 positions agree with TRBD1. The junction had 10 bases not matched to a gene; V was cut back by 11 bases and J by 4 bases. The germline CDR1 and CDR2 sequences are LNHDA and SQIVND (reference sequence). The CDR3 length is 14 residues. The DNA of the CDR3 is TGTGCCGCCCACAGGGGCGGAGGTAATGAAAAACTGTTTTTT. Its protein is CAAHRGGGNEKLFF.

The DNA of the CDR3 is TGTGCCAGCAGCCTCACACTAAACTATGGCTACACCTTC. Residues: CASSLTLNYGYTF. This sequence joins TRBV3-1 (or the pseudogene TRBV3-2) and TRBJ1-2; D gene uncertain. This CDR3 is built from 13 residues. The germline CDR1 and CDR2 sequences are LGHDT and YNNKEL (reference sequence). V was trimmed by 4 bases and J by 2 bases, leaving 8 bases between them.

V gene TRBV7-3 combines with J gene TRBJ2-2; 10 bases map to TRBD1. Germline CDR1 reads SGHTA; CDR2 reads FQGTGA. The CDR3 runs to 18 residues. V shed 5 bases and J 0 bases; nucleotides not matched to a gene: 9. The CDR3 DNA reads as TGTGCCAGCAGCCCCCAGGGACAGGGGTTCCCGAACACCGGGGAGCTGTTTTTT. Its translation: CASSPQGQGFPNTGELFF.

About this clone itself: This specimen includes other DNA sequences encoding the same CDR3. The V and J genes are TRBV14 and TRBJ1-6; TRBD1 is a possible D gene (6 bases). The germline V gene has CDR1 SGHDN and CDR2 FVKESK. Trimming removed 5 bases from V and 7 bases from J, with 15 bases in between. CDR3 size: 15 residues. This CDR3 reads CASSVNRVGNSPLHF. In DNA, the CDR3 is TGTGCCAGCAGCGTGAACAGGGTAGGGAATTCACCCCTCCACTTT.

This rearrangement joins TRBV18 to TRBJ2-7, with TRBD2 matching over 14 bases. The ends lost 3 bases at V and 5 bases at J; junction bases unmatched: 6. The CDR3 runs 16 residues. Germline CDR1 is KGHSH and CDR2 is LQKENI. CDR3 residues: CASSPGLAGVSNEQYF. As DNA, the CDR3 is TGTGCCAGCTCACCGGGACTAGCGGGAGTGTCTAACGAGCAGTACTTC.

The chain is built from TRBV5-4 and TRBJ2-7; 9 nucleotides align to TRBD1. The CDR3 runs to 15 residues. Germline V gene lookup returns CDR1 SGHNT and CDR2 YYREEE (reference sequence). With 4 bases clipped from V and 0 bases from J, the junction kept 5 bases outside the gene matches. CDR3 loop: CASSRGQGISYEQYF. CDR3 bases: TGTGCCAGCAGCCGGGGACAGGGCATCTCCTACGAGCAGTACTTC.

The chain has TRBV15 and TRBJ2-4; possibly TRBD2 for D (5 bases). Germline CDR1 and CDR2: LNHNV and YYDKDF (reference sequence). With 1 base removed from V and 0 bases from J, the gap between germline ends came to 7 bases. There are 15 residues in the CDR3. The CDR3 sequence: CATSRAGVAKNIQYF. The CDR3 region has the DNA TGTGCCACCAGCAGAGCCGGGGTAGCCAAAAACATTCAGTACTTC.

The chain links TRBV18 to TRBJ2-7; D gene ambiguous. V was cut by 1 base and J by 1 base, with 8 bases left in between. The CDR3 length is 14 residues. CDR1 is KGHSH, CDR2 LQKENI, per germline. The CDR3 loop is CASSPLASSYEQYF. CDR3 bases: TGTGCCAGCTCACCACTAGCATCTTCCTACGAGCAGTACTTC.

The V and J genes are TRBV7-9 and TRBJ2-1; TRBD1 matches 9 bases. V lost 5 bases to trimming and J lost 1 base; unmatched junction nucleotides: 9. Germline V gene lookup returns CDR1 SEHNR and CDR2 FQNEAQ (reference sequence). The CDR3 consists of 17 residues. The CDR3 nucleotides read TGTGCCAGCAGCACATCCCCCGGGACAGGGTCCTACAATGAGCAGTTCTTC. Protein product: CASSTSPGTGSYNEQFF.

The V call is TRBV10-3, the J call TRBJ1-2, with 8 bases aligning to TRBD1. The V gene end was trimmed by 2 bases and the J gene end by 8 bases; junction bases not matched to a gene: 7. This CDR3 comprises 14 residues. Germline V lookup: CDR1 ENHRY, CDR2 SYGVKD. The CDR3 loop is CAISEPDRGEGYTF. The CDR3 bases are TGTGCCATCAGTGAGCCCGACAGGGGAGAGGGCTACACCTTC.

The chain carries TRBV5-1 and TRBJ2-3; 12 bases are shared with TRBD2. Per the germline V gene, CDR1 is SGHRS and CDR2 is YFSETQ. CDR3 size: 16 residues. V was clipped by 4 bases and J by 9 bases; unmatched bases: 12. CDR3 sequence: CASSPQLAGGGGTQYF. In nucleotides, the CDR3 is TGCGCCAGCAGCCCCCAACTAGCGGGGGGAGGAGGGACGCAGTATTTT.

The CDR3 bases are TGTGCCAGCAGCCTTCTAGCGGGGGGGCCGCATGAGCAGTTCTTC. This translates into CASSLLAGGPHEQFF. The V call is TRBV5-4, the J call TRBJ2-1; 12 positions match TRBD2. The CDR3 extends over 15 amino acids. V was pared by 4 bases and J by 8 bases, with 7 bases of the junction left unmatched. Germline V gene data show CDR1 as SGHNT and CDR2 as YYREEE (reference sequence).

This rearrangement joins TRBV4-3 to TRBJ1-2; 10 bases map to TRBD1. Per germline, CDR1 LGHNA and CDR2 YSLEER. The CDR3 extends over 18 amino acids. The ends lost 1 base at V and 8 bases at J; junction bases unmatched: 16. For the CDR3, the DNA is TGCGCCAGCAGCCAAGCAACTAATTATGACAGGGGGCGTGCGGGCTACACCTTC. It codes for CASSQATNYDRGRAGYTF.

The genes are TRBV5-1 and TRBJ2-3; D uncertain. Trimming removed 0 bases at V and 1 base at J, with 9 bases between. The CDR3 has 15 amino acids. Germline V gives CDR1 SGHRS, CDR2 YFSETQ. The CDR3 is CASSLEPGRTDTQYF. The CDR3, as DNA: TGCGCCAGCAGCTTGGAGCCCGGTCGCACAGATACGCAGTATTTT.

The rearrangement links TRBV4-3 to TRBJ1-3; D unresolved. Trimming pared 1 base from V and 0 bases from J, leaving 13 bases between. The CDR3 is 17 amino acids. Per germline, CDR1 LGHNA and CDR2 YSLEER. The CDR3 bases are TGCGCCAGCAGCCAAGCGGCGGGGAAGAGCTCTGGAAACACCATATATTTT. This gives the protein CASSQAAGKSSGNTIYF.

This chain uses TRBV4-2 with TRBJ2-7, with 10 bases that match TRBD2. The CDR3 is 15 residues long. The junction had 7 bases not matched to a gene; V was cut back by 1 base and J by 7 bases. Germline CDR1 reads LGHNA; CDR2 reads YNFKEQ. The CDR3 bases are TGTGCCAGCAGCCAAGTACTAGCGGGACCTGAGGAGCAGTACTTC. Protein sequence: CASSQVLAGPEEQYF.

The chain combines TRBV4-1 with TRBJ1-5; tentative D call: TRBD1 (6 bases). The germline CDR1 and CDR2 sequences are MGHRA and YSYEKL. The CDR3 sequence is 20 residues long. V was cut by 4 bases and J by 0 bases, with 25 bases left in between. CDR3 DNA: TGCGCCAGCAGCCTCGGAAGGAGGGGGGGTCTTCTTTATAGCAATCAGCCCCAGCATTTT. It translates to CASSLGRRGGLLYSNQPQHF.

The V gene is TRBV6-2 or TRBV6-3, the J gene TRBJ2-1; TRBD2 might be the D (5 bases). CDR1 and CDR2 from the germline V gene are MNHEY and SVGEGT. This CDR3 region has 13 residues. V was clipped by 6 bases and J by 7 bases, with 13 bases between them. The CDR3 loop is CASSLRTENEQFF. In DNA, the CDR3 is TGTGCCAGCAGCCTTCGGACTGAGAATGAGCAGTTCTTC.

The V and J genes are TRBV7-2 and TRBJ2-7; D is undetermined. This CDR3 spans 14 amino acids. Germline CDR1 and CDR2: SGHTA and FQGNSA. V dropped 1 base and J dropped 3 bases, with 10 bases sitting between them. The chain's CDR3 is CASSLGWAYYEQYF. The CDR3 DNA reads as TGTGCCAGCAGCTTAGGGTGGGCTTACTACGAGCAGTACTTC.

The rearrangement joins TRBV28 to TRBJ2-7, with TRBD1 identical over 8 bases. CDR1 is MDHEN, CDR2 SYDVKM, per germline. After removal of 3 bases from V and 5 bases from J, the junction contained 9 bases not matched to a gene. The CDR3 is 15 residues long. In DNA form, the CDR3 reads TGTGCCAGCAGTTTTGGGGGCAGGGGGCATAACGAGCAGTACTTC. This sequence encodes CASSFGGRGHNEQYF.

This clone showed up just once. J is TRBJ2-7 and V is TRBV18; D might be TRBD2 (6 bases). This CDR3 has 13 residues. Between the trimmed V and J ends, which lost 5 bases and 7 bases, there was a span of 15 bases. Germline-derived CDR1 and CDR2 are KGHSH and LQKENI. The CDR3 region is CASSSRDLGEQYF. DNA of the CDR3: TGTGCCAGCTCAAGCCGGGACTTAGGGGAGCAGTACTTC.

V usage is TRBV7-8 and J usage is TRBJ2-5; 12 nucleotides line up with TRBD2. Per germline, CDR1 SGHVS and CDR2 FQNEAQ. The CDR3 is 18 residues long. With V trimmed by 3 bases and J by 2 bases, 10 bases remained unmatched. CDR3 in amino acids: CASSFNDKGTSGQETQYF. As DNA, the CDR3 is TGTGCCAGCAGCTTTAATGACAAAGGGACTAGCGGGCAAGAGACCCAGTACTTC.

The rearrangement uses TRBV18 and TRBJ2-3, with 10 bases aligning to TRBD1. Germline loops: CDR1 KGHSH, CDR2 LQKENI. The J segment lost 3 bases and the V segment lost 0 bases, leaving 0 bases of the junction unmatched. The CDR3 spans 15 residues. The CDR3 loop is CASSPPGQGTDTQYF. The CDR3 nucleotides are TGTGCCAGCTCACCACCGGGACAGGGGACAGATACGCAGTATTTT.

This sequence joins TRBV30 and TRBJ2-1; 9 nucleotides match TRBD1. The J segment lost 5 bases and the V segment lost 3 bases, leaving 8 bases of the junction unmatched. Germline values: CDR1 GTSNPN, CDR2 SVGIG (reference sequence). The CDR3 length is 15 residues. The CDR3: CAWSPGQGPNNEQFF. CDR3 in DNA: TGTGCCTGGAGCCCGGGACAGGGACCCAACAATGAGCAGTTCTTC.

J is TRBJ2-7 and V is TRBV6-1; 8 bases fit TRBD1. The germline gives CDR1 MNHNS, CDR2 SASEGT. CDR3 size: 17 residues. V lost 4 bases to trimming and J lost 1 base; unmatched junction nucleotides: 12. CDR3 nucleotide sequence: TGTGCCAGCAGTGCTCCTCCCTGGACAGGGAGGTCCTACGAGCAGTACTTC. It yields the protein CASSAPPWTGRSYEQYF.

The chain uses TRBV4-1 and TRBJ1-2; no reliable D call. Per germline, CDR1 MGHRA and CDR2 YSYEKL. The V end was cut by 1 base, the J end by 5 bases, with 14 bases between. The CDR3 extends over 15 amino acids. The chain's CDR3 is CASSQASILYYGYTF. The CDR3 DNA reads TGCGCCAGCAGCCAAGCTTCCATACTTTATTATGGCTACACCTTC.

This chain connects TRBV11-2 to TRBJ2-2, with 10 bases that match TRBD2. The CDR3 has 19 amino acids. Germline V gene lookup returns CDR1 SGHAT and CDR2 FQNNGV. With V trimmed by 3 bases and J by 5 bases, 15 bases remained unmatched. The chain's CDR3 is CASSFDPFKLAGSTGELFF. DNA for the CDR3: TGTGCCAGCAGCTTTGATCCCTTTAAACTAGCGGGGTCGACCGGGGAGCTGTTTTTT. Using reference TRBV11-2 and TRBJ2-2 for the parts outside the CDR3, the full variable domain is EAGVAQSPRYKIIEKRQSVAFWCNPISGHATLYWYQQILGQGPKLLIQFQNNGVVDDSQLPKDRFSAERLKGVDSTLKIQPAKLEDSAVYLCASSFDPFKLAGSTGELFFGEGSRLTVL.

This chain's CDR3 is CASSPSPPRTGMNGYTF. CDR3 coding DNA: TGTGCCAGCAGTCCCTCCCCTCCTAGGACAGGGATGAATGGCTACACCTTC. The chain couples TRBV27 to TRBJ1-2, with 8 positions matching TRBD1. The CDR3 runs to 17 residues. Germline CDR1 and CDR2: MNHEY and SMNVEV (reference sequence). The junction had 17 bases not matched to a gene; V was cut back by 5 bases and J by 6 bases.